Listed below are T cell receptor beta chains from one sample, sequenced in a study of T cells in Graves' hyperthyroidism and ophthalmopathy. TCRdb independently ran MiXCR on the multiplex PCR reads; one entry per CDR3 protein. Of approximately 870,000 distinct CDR3 sequences listed, roughly 40% were seen once; the top ten hold over 8%. The sequenced sample was blood. Receptors were obtained from a man younger than 30 with Graves' hyperthyroidism. The CDR3 runs from the conserved cysteine through the conserved F or W. Each record gives: V gene, CDR3 protein.

V gene: TRBV9; CDR3 protein: CASSAQGSGEQYF
V gene: TRBV7-2; CDR3 protein: CASSPRGPRTQYF
V gene: TRBV6-2/TRBV6-3; CDR3 protein: CASSSSRHEKLFF
V gene: TRBV10-2; CDR3 protein: CASSDREVETQYF
V gene: TRBV5-1; CDR3 protein: CASSLAAGLNTEAFF
V gene: TRBV2; CDR3 protein: CAISESGFGSNQPQHF
V gene: TRBV19; CDR3 protein: CASSNHPDRGERNGYTF
V gene: TRBV7-2; CDR3 protein: CASSSSSRANTGELFF
V gene: TRBV12-3/TRBV12-4; CDR3 protein: CASTPWDNYGYTF
V gene: TRBV29-1; CDR3 protein: CSVELDRSSYEQYF
V gene: TRBV9; CDR3 protein: CASSAGQGFGGYTF
V gene: TRBV20-1; CDR3 protein: CSARFDRVGEKLFF
V gene: TRBV9; CDR3 protein: CASSGGSWAGELFF
V gene: TRBV20-1; CDR3 protein: CSARLAGVPEQYF
V gene: TRBV7-9; CDR3 protein: CANILRGTSTGELFF
V gene: TRBV15; CDR3 protein: CATSRERQGADDIYF
V gene: TRBV7-2; CDR3 protein: CASSQELASSPLHF
V gene: TRBV19; CDR3 protein: CASSPGRSYEQYF
V gene: TRBV2; CDR3 protein: CASSETLTQETQYF
V gene: TRBV12-3/TRBV12-4; CDR3 protein: CASSFPGNAGANVLTF
V gene: TRBV11-2; CDR3 protein: CASSPRTSLAGYTF
V gene: TRBV7-2; CDR3 protein: CASSLDRTANTEAF